This T cell receptor (beta chain) was captured in a study of shared clonotypes between healthy human individuals. TCRdb's table, derived via immunoSEQ multiplex PCR, lists solely in-frame clones and lacks some. The sample includes about 1.5 million clones, 98% of them seen just once. Trimming removed 0 bases at V and 4 bases at J, with 10 bases between. CDR1 is MNHNY, CDR2 SVGAGI, per germline (reference sequence). The CDR3 extends over 14 amino acids. This sequence joins TRBV6-6 and TRBJ2-7; D uncertain. This receptor was taken from a man aged 25-45 years in good health. Sequences were obtained from naive CD4+ T cells sorted from blood. As for subset: CD45RA+ positively selected. The CDR3 loop reads CASSYSRLAYEQYF. CDR3 nucleotides: TGTGCCAGCAGTTACTCCCGGTTAGCTTACGAGCAGTACTTC.